A single sample is the source of the 12 T cell receptor beta chains below, sequenced in a study of blood T cell repertoires in COVID-19. Method: immunoSEQ multiplex PCR; TCRdb's copy keeps in-frame clones and lacks some. Found here are more than 200,000 clones, approximately 88% of them singletons; the top ten hold 27%. Sequenced input: peripheral blood. The receptors shown here come from a man aged 35 to 55 with acute or convalescent COVID-19.

This clone was seen a handful of times. V and J are TRBV27 and TRBJ1-2; D is unresolved. With 0 bases removed from V and 2 bases from J, the gap between germline ends came to 4 bases. CDR1 and CDR2 from the germline V gene are MNHEY and SMNVEV (reference sequence). CDR3 length equals 13 residues. CDR3 sequence: CASSLSENYGYTF. CDR3 sequence (DNA): TGTGCCAGCAGTTTATCAGAGAACTATGGCTACACCTTC.

The rearrangement joins TRBV4-1 to TRBJ2-3, with a tentative D call TRBD2 (5 bases). Trimming shortened V by 4 bases and J by 2 bases, and 10 bases separated the two germline ends. The CDR3 extends over 14 amino acids. Per the germline V gene, CDR1 is MGHRA and CDR2 is YSYEKL. The CDR3 nucleotides are TGCGCCAGCAGCCTTCTAGCTGACACAGATACGCAGTATTTT. Amino acid sequence: CASSLLADTDTQYF.

This chain uses TRBV20-1 with TRBJ1-4, with TRBD1 as a possible D gene (6 bases). The CDR3 contains 15 residues. Trimming stripped 3 bases from V and 6 bases from J, with 17 bases between. Germline-derived CDR1 and CDR2 are DFQATT and SNEGSKA (reference sequence). Written as DNA, the CDR3 is TGCAGTGCTAGTCTGGGGGGGGCGACGGATGAAAAACTGTTTTTT. Its translation: CSASLGGATDEKLFF.

This clone has more than one count but fewer than ten. The chain is built from TRBV5-1 and TRBJ2-7; 8 bases are a match to TRBD2. CDR3 length: 15 residues. Germline CDR1 and CDR2: SGHRS and YFSETQ. The V gene end was trimmed by 2 bases and the J gene end by 3 bases; junction bases not matched to a gene: 7. The CDR3 DNA reads as TGCGCCAGCAGCTTAGAGGGACTAGGCTTCTACGAGCAGTACTTC. Translating gives CASSLEGLGFYEQYF.

V and J are TRBV27 and TRBJ2-1, with TRBD2 identical over 14 bases. J was trimmed by 2 bases and V by 4 bases; bases with no gene match: 7. Germline V gives CDR1 MNHEY, CDR2 SMNVEV (reference sequence). This CDR3 region has 18 residues. The CDR3 sequence is CASSSAGLAGGPYNEQFF. The CDR3, as DNA: TGTGCCAGCAGTTCCGCCGGACTAGCGGGAGGCCCCTACAATGAGCAGTTCTTC.

The V and J genes are TRBV7-9 and TRBJ2-7; perhaps TRBD2 as D (5 bases). Germline CDR1 SEHNR, CDR2 FQNEAQ (reference sequence). V was shortened by 0 bases and J by 12 bases, with 12 bases between the two germline ends. CDR3 length: 12 amino acids. The chain's CDR3 is CASSLAREKPYF. Written as DNA, the CDR3 is TGTGCCAGCAGCTTAGCCCGGGAAAAACCGTACTTC.

The V gene is TRBV6-5, the J gene TRBJ2-7; 10 bases fit TRBD1. The CDR3 sequence is 15 residues long. With V trimmed by 6 bases and J by 4 bases, 9 bases remained unmatched. The germline CDR1 and CDR2 sequences are MNHEY and SVGAGI. The CDR3 sequence: CASSLPGTGVYEQYF. The CDR3 coding sequence is TGTGCCAGCAGCCTACCCGGGACAGGGGTATACGAGCAGTACTTC.

The chain is built from TRBV5-4 and TRBJ2-5; 8 bases are shared with TRBD1. Unmatched junction bases numbered 10, after V lost 4 bases and J lost 5 bases. The CDR3 is made up of 15 amino acids. Germline-derived CDR1 and CDR2 are SGHNT and YYREEE (reference sequence). This CDR3 reads CASSKTTGDLETQYF. The CDR3 DNA sequence: TGTGCCAGCAGCAAGACGACAGGGGATCTCGAGACCCAGTACTTC.

In its sample, this clone was seen once. The chain uses TRBV5-4 and TRBJ2-5; 10 nucleotides match TRBD1. There are 15 residues in the CDR3. Germline V CDR1 and CDR2: SGHNT, YYREEE (reference sequence). Losses at the gene ends were 4 bases for V and 4 bases for J; bases not matched to a gene: 7. The CDR3 DNA sequence: TGTGCCAGCAGCCGAGAGACAGGGGGCCGAGAGACCCAGTACTTC. Its protein product is CASSRETGGRETQYF.

The chain uses TRBV7-2 and TRBJ2-2, with a tentative D call TRBD1 (5 bases). The CDR3 is 14 residues long. Trimming cost V 1 base and J 4 bases, with 7 bases left between them. Germline values: CDR1 SGHTA, CDR2 FQGNSA. CDR3 loop: CASSLGQGTGELFF. Here the CDR3 DNA reads TGTGCCAGCAGCTTAGGGCAGGGCACCGGGGAGCTGTTTTTT.

This clone came up once. This rearrangement joins TRBV6-6 to TRBJ1-2; D is possibly TRBD1 (5 bases). CDR1 is MNHNY, CDR2 SVGAGI, per germline (reference sequence). Trimming removed 1 base from V and 3 bases from J, with 9 bases in between. The CDR3 spans 14 residues. The CDR3 spells CASSYWARDYGYTF. The DNA of the CDR3 is TGTGCCAGCAGTTACTGGGCCAGGGACTATGGCTACACCTTC.

The rearrangement uses TRBV5-1 and TRBJ2-3; 13 nucleotides match TRBD2. The V segment lost 4 bases and the J segment 4 bases; nucleotides outside the gene matches: 9. The CDR3 is made up of 17 amino acids. Germline assignment: CDR1 SGHRS and CDR2 YFSETQ. CDR3 in DNA: TGCGCCAGCAGCCTCCTTACTAGCGGGAGGGCCTCAGATACGCAGTATTTT. The encoded protein is CASSLLTSGRASDTQYF.